The clone carrying this T cell receptor (beta chain) was detected only a few times. The target antigen is unknown. The CDR3 spans 16 residues. Germline CDR1 and CDR2: PRHDT and FYEKMQ (reference sequence). The germline V and J ends were trimmed by 2 bases and 0 bases, with 10 bases remaining between them. The sample is drawn from a study of T cell responses to AZD1222 COVID-19 vaccine. Produced via immunoSEQ multiplex PCR; TCRdb's table is partial and in-frame only. The sample carries more than 100,000 clones, roughly 90% recorded once. Study-wide results and caveats: Spike-wide coverage was observed for vaccine-associated CD4 TCRs, with dominant responses at 160-218 and 743-854. Spike-specific TCR breadth and depth grew following two AZD1222 doses.

The TCR originated in an adult in good health. The chain is built from TRBV13 and TRBJ2-2; D is unclear. The sample consisted of peripheral blood, taken on day 0 of AZD1222 vaccination. CDR3 in DNA: TGTGCCAGCAGCTTAAATCCCAGCTCGAACACCGGGGAGCTGTTTTTT. Translated, it gives CASSLNPSSNTGELFF.